The next 13 T cell receptor beta chains were all read from a single sample in a study of shared clonotypes between healthy human individuals. TCRdb's table, derived via immunoSEQ multiplex PCR, lists solely in-frame clones and lacks some. The sample lists approximately 1.5 million clones; 95% to 99% were seen once. Material for sequencing was naive CD4+ T cells sorted from blood. Noted subset: CD45RA+ positively selected. The receptors derive from a man aged 25-40 years in good health.

The chain joins TRBV19 to TRBJ1-2, with 9 bases lining up with TRBD1. The CDR3 is made up of 16 amino acids. Germline V gene sequence: CDR1 LNHDA, CDR2 SQIVND (reference sequence). The junction had 10 bases not matched to a gene; V was cut back by 8 bases and J by 0 bases. The CDR3 spells CASQLDRGAANYGYTF. The CDR3 nucleotides are TGTGCCAGTCAATTGGACAGGGGAGCGGCTAACTATGGCTACACCTTC.

The V and J genes are TRBV28 and TRBJ2-7; the D is unclear. Trimming pared 5 bases from V and 3 bases from J, leaving 5 bases between. The CDR3 contains 11 residues. Looked up from germline, CDR1 is MDHEN and CDR2 is SYDVKM. CDR3 region: CASSENYEQYF. The CDR3 DNA follows: TGTGCCAGCAGTGAAAACTACGAGCAGTACTTC.

This chain uses TRBV11-2 with TRBJ2-1; unclear D gene. The CDR3 consists of 12 residues. The germline V gene encodes CDR1 SGHAT and CDR2 FQNNGV. Trimming left V 0 bases short and J 7 bases short, with 4 bases between. CDR3 protein: CASSLEGNEQFF. DNA of the CDR3: TGTGCCAGCAGCTTAGAAGGGAATGAGCAGTTCTTC.

The chain uses TRBV30 and TRBJ1-5; D is undetermined. The CDR3 loop spans 13 amino acids. Germline-derived CDR1 and CDR2 are GTSNPN and SVGIG (reference sequence). V was pared by 0 bases and J by 5 bases, with 8 bases between. CDR3 DNA sequence: TGTGCCTGGAGTGTACTAGGACATCAGCCCCAGCATTTT. Amino acids: CAWSVLGHQPQHF.

This chain connects TRBV28 to TRBJ2-7; 9 bases are shared with TRBD2. J was trimmed by 6 bases and V by 2 bases; bases with no gene match: 8. The CDR3 totals 15 residues. Germline V gene lookup returns CDR1 MDHEN and CDR2 SYDVKM. Here the CDR3 DNA reads TGTGCCAGCAGTTTAGCGTCTAGCGGGAAGCGCGAGCAGTACTTC. Its protein is CASSLASSGKREQYF.

The chain uses TRBV5-4 and TRBJ2-7; D is uncertain. This CDR3 comprises 15 residues. V was shortened by 0 bases and J by 3 bases, with 13 bases between the two germline ends. Looked up from germline, CDR1 is SGHNT and CDR2 is YYREEE (reference sequence). Here the CDR3 reads CASSLGVERFYEQYF. The CDR3, as DNA: TGTGCCAGCAGCTTGGGGGTAGAGAGGTTCTACGAGCAGTACTTC.

The rearrangement uses TRBV5-1 and TRBJ2-5; 7 positions match TRBD2. Losses at the gene ends were 4 bases for V and 9 bases for J; bases not matched to a gene: 9. This CDR3 has 13 amino acids. Germline CDR1 is SGHRS and CDR2 is YFSETQ. The CDR3 here is CASSLPPGRAQYF. The CDR3 nucleotides read TGCGCCAGCAGCCTACCCCCAGGGAGGGCCCAGTACTTC. Supplemented by reference TRBV5-1 and TRBJ2-5, the full variable domain reads KAGVTQTPRYLIKTRGQQVTLSCSPISGHRSVSWYQQTPGQGLQFLFEYFSETQRNKGNFPGRFSGRQFSNSRSEMNVSTLELGDSALYLCASSLPPGRAQYFGPGTRLLVL.

V is TRBV9 and J is TRBJ1-1; D is unclear. CDR3 size: 14 residues. Germline CDR1 SGDLS, CDR2 YYNGEE. V was clipped by 2 bases and J by 2 bases, with 10 bases between them. The CDR3 protein is CASSVQADNTEAFF. CDR3 DNA sequence: TGTGCCAGCAGCGTTCAGGCCGATAACACTGAAGCTTTCTTT.

About this clone: Distinct nucleotide sequences in the sample also encode this CDR3. V usage is TRBV10-3 and J usage is TRBJ2-7; tentative D call: TRBD2 (6 bases). CDR1 is ENHRY and CDR2 is SYGVKD in the germline V gene. The CDR3 is 13 amino acids. V was shortened by 4 bases and J by 0 bases, with 7 bases between the two germline ends. Here the CDR3 DNA reads TGTGCCATCAGTGTGGGGGGCTCCTACGAGCAGTACTTC. It encodes CAISVGGSYEQYF.

The gene calls are TRBV29-1 and TRBJ2-7; D may be TRBD2 (5 bases). Germline CDR1 and CDR2: SQVTM and ANQGSEA. Trimming took off 6 bases at V and 2 bases at J, with 11 bases between the two ends. The CDR3 consists of 12 residues. As DNA, the CDR3 is TGCAGCGTCCCCTCCGGGGCCTACGAGCAGTACTTC. Translation gives CSVPSGAYEQYF.

The chain uses TRBV11-2 and TRBJ2-7; a possible D gene is TRBD2 (5 bases). V was trimmed by 1 base and J by 4 bases, leaving 11 bases between them. The CDR3 totals 14 residues. CDR1 and CDR2 from the germline V gene are SGHAT and FQNNGV. Written as DNA, the CDR3 is TGTGCCAGCAGCTTAGGGCTAGCAGAGTACGAGCAGTACTTC. Translating it yields CASSLGLAEYEQYF.

CDR3 in amino acids: CASSYWRGTEAFF. In DNA form, the CDR3 reads TGTGCCAGCAGTTACTGGCGGGGCACTGAAGCTTTCTTT. The V call is TRBV6-5, the J call TRBJ1-1; no firm D call. Trimming took 1 base from V and 4 from J, leaving 7 bases between them. The CDR3 runs to 13 residues. Per germline, CDR1 MNHEY and CDR2 SVGAGI.

The CDR3 region is CASSSGGEQYF. Here the CDR3 DNA reads TGTGCCAGCTCGTCAGGGGGCGAGCAGTACTTC. This chain connects TRBV18 to TRBJ2-7; 7 positions match TRBD1. This CDR3 is built from 11 residues. Germline CDR1 is KGHSH and CDR2 is LQKENI. V was pared by 6 bases and J by 6 bases, with 2 bases of the junction left unmatched.